The rows below give T cell receptor beta chains drawn from one sample of a study of T cell clones after liver transplantation. Using immunoSEQ multiplex PCR, the repertoire was profiled, and TCRdb retains in-frame clones only, with some absent. This table holds around 100,000 clones, about 81% found once. Material: CD4+ T cells from blood, obtained approximately 43 months after liver transplant. These receptor sequences come from a human patient who received a liver transplant. Some T cells may be the graft donor's. Both conserved end residues are part of each CDR3. Fields, in order: J gene, clone size, D gene, V gene, CDR3 length, CDR3 DNA, CDR3 protein. The D gene is left open where the match is weak. The size field is filled for only some rows; it gives once, few, many or a size class.

>TRBJ2-7|.|.|TRBV7-3|16
TGTGCCAGCAGCCCCGACAGTGGAAGAAGCTCCTACGAGCAGTACTTC
CASSPDSGRSSYEQYF
>TRBJ2-7|.|.|TRBV7-2|16
TGTGCCAGCAGCTTATTCGACGGGACCCCCCTCTACGAGCAGTACTTC
CASSLFDGTPLYEQYF
>TRBJ1-2|.|TRBD1|TRBV5-1|17
TGCGCCAGCAGTTTCGGGGGACAGGGGGCCCTGCGGTATGGCTACACCTTC
CASSFGGQGALRYGYTF
>TRBJ1-6|.|.|TRBV5-1|17
TGCGCCAGCAGCTTGAGCGTTATGGTTGCGGAGAATTCACCCCTCCACTTT
CASSLSVMVAENSPLHF
>TRBJ2-4|.|TRBD1|TRBV18|14
TGTGCCAGCTCAGCCGGGACAGGGGAAAACATTCAGTACTTC
CASSAGTGENIQYF
>TRBJ2-1|.|TRBD2|TRBV27|16
TGTGCCAGCAGTCCTTCTAGCAGCGGGGGATACAATGAGCAGTTCTTC
CASSPSSSGGYNEQFF
>TRBJ2-7|.|.|TRBV2|12
TGTGCCAGCAGCCGGGGTGTCTACGAGCAGTACTTC
CASSRGVYEQYF
>TRBJ1-1|.|.|TRBV10-3|14
TGTGCCATCAGTGAGACGACAAAGAACACTGAAGCTTTCTTT
CAISETTKNTEAFF
>TRBJ1-1|.|.|TRBV28|13
TGTGCCAGCCTCGACAGCATGAACACTGAAGCTTTCTTT
CASLDSMNTEAFF
>TRBJ1-1|.|.|TRBV7-8|15
TGTGCCAGCAGCTTAGATTCGCGTCTGGGCACTGAAGCTTTCTTT
CASSLDSRLGTEAFF
>TRBJ1-6|.|.|TRBV7-3|15
TGTGCCAGCAGCCTAGACAGGCAGGGGAATTCACCCCTCCACTTT
CASSLDRQGNSPLHF
>TRBJ2-2|many|TRBD1|TRBV2|14
TGTGCCAGCATTACGGACAGGGGAACCGGGGAGCTGTTTTTT
CASITDRGTGELFF
>TRBJ2-7|.|TRBD2|TRBV7-9|11
TGTGCCAGCCGGGGGGTCTACGAGCAGTACTTC
CASRGVYEQYF